Shown below are 31 T cell receptor beta chains from a single sample sequenced in a study of molecular identifiers for immune sequencing clone quantification. TCRdb processed the PCR reads anew with MiXCR; each CDR3 protein has one entry. The sample has approximately 100,000 distinct CDR3 sequences, approximately 40% seen once. The specimen was naive CD8+ T cells from blood, with Jurkat cell RNA spiked in. As for subset: FACS-sorted CD8+CD4-CCR7+CD45RA+ naive T cells. The receptors stem from a human donor in good health. Some libraries in this study had Jurkat cell RNA spiked in.

The V call is TRBV25-1, the J call TRBJ2-7, with D perhaps being TRBD1 or TRBD2 (7 bases each). V was clipped by 6 bases and J by 6 bases, with 21 bases between them. The V gene's germline CDR1 is MGHDK and CDR2 SYGVNS. The CDR3 runs to 15 residues. CDR3 DNA: TGTGCCAGCAGCCCCTCGGGACTATACAGGGGCGAGCAGTACTTC. Protein: CASSPSGLYRGEQYF.

The chain links TRBV4-3 to TRBJ1-2; D gene unclear. Trimming took off 1 base at V and 6 bases at J, with 12 bases between the two ends. CDR1 is LGHNA, CDR2 YSLEER, per germline. This CDR3 contains 14 residues. CDR3 sequence: CASSQVAGEHGYTF. CDR3 sequence (DNA): TGCGCCAGCAGCCAAGTAGCTGGGGAACATGGCTACACCTTC.

The table lists this clonotype with a few counts. V gene TRBV19 combines with J gene TRBJ2-1; TRBD1 might be the D (5 bases). The V gene lost 3 bases and the J gene lost 8 bases, with 8 bases spanning the gap. The CDR3 sequence is 12 residues long. Germline CDR1 LNHDA, CDR2 SQIVND (reference sequence). The DNA of the CDR3 is TGTGCCAGTAGTATGGGGCCGGATGAGCAGTTCTTC. Translated: CASSMGPDEQFF.

The J gene is TRBJ2-1, the V gene TRBV15; D unclear. The CDR3 loop spans 17 amino acids. The germline V gene has CDR1 LNHNV and CDR2 YYDKDF (reference sequence). V lost 0 bases and J 0 bases, leaving 12 bases between the germline ends. The CDR3: CATSRESLLSSYNEQFF. The CDR3 DNA reads TGTGCCACCAGCAGAGAAAGCCTACTGAGCTCCTACAATGAGCAGTTCTTC.

This clonotype was observed at least ten times. This chain joins TRBV6-1 and TRBJ2-5; 7 bases match TRBD1. The CDR3 is 14 amino acids. The V segment lost 7 bases and the J segment 1 base; nucleotides outside the gene matches: 6. Per the germline V gene, CDR1 is MNHNS and CDR2 is SASEGT. CDR3 bases: TGTGCCAGCACTTTCGACAGGGCCCAAGAGACCCAGTACTTC. This gives the protein CASTFDRAQETQYF.

In the case of this clonotype: A read error is possible here, since a much larger clone lies one base away. The V gene is TRBV14, the J gene TRBJ1-5; the D gene is possibly TRBD1 (6 bases). Germline V gene data show CDR1 as SGHDN and CDR2 as FVKESK. This CDR3 contains 15 residues. CDR3 sequence reads: CACSQDSVDNQPQHF. CDR3 bases: TGTGCCTGCAGCCAGGACAGCGTAGATAATCAGCCCCAGCATTTT.

For this clonotype: A much larger clone lies a single base off, so this may be a read error. The chain links TRBV2 to TRBJ1-4; D perhaps matches TRBD1 (5 bases). There are 13 residues in the CDR3. The germline CDR1 and CDR2 sequences are SNHLY and FYNNEI. The ends were cut back, 4 bases at V and 8 bases at J, with 11 bases in the middle. The CDR3 DNA sequence: TGTGCCAGCAGTGGCGGGGGAAAAGAAAAACTGTTTTTT. It encodes CASSGGGKEKLFF.

V is TRBV14 and J is TRBJ2-7; D ambiguous. Germline V CDR1 and CDR2: SGHDN, FVKESK. The CDR3 covers 11 residues. V was shortened by 4 bases and J by 6 bases, with 7 bases between the two germline ends. Here the CDR3 reads CASSLAAEQYF. The CDR3, as DNA: TGTGCCAGCAGCCTAGCCGCCGAGCAGTACTTC.

This clonotype has a count of ten or more. This chain joins TRBV5-6 and TRBJ2-1; D unclear. The CDR3 runs to 15 residues. The ends were cut back, 2 bases at V and 8 bases at J, with 17 bases in the middle. Germline V gene data show CDR1 as SGHDT and CDR2 as YYEEEE. The CDR3 bases are TGTGCCAGCAGCTTATGGCCCCCGAAGTACGATGAGCAGTTCTTC. It codes for CASSLWPPKYDEQFF.

In regard to this clonotype: This likely comes from a read error, as the CDR3 has no conserved phenylalanine or tryptophan at its end. V is TRBV28 and J is TRBJ2-1; 9 nucleotides match TRBD2. The CDR3 is 16 amino acids. Per germline, CDR1 MDHEN and CDR2 SYDVKM. The junction had 4 bases not matched to a gene; V was cut back by 3 bases and J by 1 base. The CDR3 DNA reads TGTGCCAGCAGTTTTGGAGGACTAGCGTCCTACAATGAGCAGTTCTAC. It yields the protein CASSFGGLASYNEQFY.

The chain links TRBV18 to TRBJ2-1; no definite D call. The V and J ends lost 4 bases and 7 bases respectively, with 8 bases between them. CDR1 and CDR2 from the germline V gene are KGHSH and LQKENI. The CDR3 covers 12 residues. The CDR3 sequence is CASSLTRNEQFF. As DNA, the CDR3 is TGTGCCAGCTCACTAACTCGGAATGAGCAGTTCTTC. Filled out from reference TRBV18 and TRBJ2-1, the complete variable domain reads NAGVMQNPRHLVRRRGQEARLRCSPMKGHSHVYWYRQLPEEGLKFMVYLQKENIIDESGMPKERFSAEFPKEGPSILRIQQVVRGDSAAYFCASSLTRNEQFFGPGTRLTVL.

There are many counts of this clonotype. The chain carries TRBV7-8 and TRBJ1-5; a possible D gene is TRBD1 (5 bases). The CDR3 has 13 amino acids. Germline V lookup: CDR1 SGHVS, CDR2 FQNEAQ. V lost 6 bases and J lost 5, with 11 bases in between. The CDR3 nucleotides are TGTGCCAGCAGTCCGGACACCCATCAGCCCCAGCATTTT. The encoded protein is CASSPDTHQPQHF.

On this clonotype: A much larger clone sits a single nucleotide away, making a read error possible. The chain carries TRBV6-5 and TRBJ2-1, with D unclear. The CDR3 has 13 residues. Germline CDR1 and CDR2: MNHEY and SVGAGI. CDR3 DNA sequence: TGTGCCGGCAGTTTGGCACCCACCAATGAGCAGTTCTTC. It translates to CAGSLAPTNEQFF.

This clonotype was recorded a few times. The rearrangement uses TRBV4-3 and TRBJ1-2; TRBD1 aligns across 7 bases. V was clipped by 4 bases and J by 1 base; unmatched bases: 9. Per the germline V gene, CDR1 is LGHNA and CDR2 is YSLEER. The CDR3 totals 16 residues. Written as DNA, the CDR3 is TGCGCCAGCAGCCGCGCAGGGACAGATTTTAACTATGGCTACACCTTC. This encodes CASSRAGTDFNYGYTF.

The gene calls are TRBV24-1 and TRBJ2-1; 8 bases agree with TRBD2. This CDR3 region has 15 residues. The germline V gene has CDR1 KGHDR and CDR2 SFDVKD. With V trimmed by 0 bases and J by 8 bases, 5 bases remained unmatched. CDR3 protein: CATSDLTSGGDEQFF. In nucleotides, the CDR3 is TGTGCCACCAGTGATTTGACTAGCGGCGGGGATGAGCAGTTCTTC.

The count of this clonotype is one. V is TRBV2 and J is TRBJ2-1; 7 bases align to TRBD1. CDR1 and CDR2 from the germline V gene are SNHLY and FYNNEI. The V segment lost 8 bases and the J segment 5 bases; nucleotides outside the gene matches: 12. The CDR3 has 15 residues. The CDR3 nucleotides are TGTGCCAGCGGACCCAGGGGGTATCGTGACAATGAGCAGTTCTTC. This translates into CASGPRGYRDNEQFF. Full variable domain (outside the CDR3, taken from reference TRBV2 and TRBJ2-1): EPEVTQTPSHQVTQMGQEVILRCVPISNHLYFYWYRQILGQKVEFLVSFYNNEISEKSEIFDDQFSVERPDGSNFTLKIRSTKLEDSAMYFCASGPRGYRDNEQFFGPGTRLTVL.

This clonotype was picked up many times. The CDR3 here is CASTMRGFQNEQYF. In DNA form, the CDR3 reads TGTGCCAGCACCATGCGGGGGTTCCAGAACGAGCAGTACTTC. The V call is TRBV28, the J call TRBJ2-7, with TRBD2 matching over 7 bases. The CDR3 length is 14 residues. V shed 7 bases, J shed 5 bases, and the junction held 11 bases outside the gene matches. Germline CDR1 MDHEN, CDR2 SYDVKM.

About this clonotype itself: An end of the junction does not agree with germline; a read error may underlie this. The V and J genes are TRBV7-6 and TRBJ1-1; 10 positions agree with TRBD1. The CDR3 is 14 residues long. CDR1 is SGHVS, CDR2 FNYEAQ, per germline. The DNA for the CDR3 is TGTGCCAGCAGCCCTGGGACAGGGGCGACTGAAGCTCTCTTT. Translated: CASSPGTGATEALF.

At least ten counts were recorded for this clonotype. V gene TRBV10-2 combines with J gene TRBJ2-3; 8 bases align to TRBD2. J lost 4 bases, V lost 2 bases, and 2 bases had no gene match. Germline CDR1 and CDR2: WSHSY and SAAADI. The CDR3 totals 14 residues. CDR3 in amino acids: CASSEEGLADTQYF. The CDR3 nucleotides are TGCGCCAGCAGTGAGGAGGGACTAGCAGATACGCAGTATTTT.

This clonotype was seen a few times. The chain combines TRBV5-6 with TRBJ2-3; no reliable D call. Trimming shortened V by 2 bases and J by 2 bases, and 6 bases separated the two germline ends. Germline loops: CDR1 SGHDT, CDR2 YYEEEE. CDR3 length: 13 residues. CDR3 nucleotide sequence: TGTGCCAGCAGCTTAGGAAACACAGATACGCAGTATTTT. The encoded protein is CASSLGNTDTQYF. The complete variable domain, with remaining parts taken from reference TRBV5-6 and TRBJ2-3, reads DAGVTQSPTHLIKTRGQQVTLRCSPKSGHDTVSWYQQALGQGPQFIFQYYEEEERQRGNFPDRFSGHQFPNYSSELNVNALLLGDSALYLCASSLGNTDTQYFGPGTRLTVL.

A few counts support this clonotype. This clone may be a read error of a much larger clone one base away. CDR3 nucleotides: TGTGCCAGCGATGGATACAATGAGCAGTTCTTC. It specifies CASDGYNEQFF. The rearrangement joins TRBV11-2 to TRBJ2-1; no clear D gene. V was clipped by 8 bases and J by 4 bases, with 6 bases between them. The length of the CDR3 is 11 residues. Germline assignment: CDR1 SGHAT and CDR2 FQNNGV.

Only one count was recorded for this clonotype. This chain uses TRBV9 with TRBJ2-7, with 8 bases fitting TRBD2. This CDR3 comprises 15 residues. The V and J ends lost 0 bases and 2 bases, in that order; junction bases with no gene match: 4. Germline CDR1 SGDLS, CDR2 YYNGEE. CDR3 bases: TGTGCCAGCAGCGTAGAAGCGGGGGCTACCTACGAGCAGTACTTC. It specifies CASSVEAGATYEQYF.

A few counts support this clonotype. This chain links TRBV11-2 with TRBJ2-7, with 11 positions matching TRBD2. V shed 1 base, J shed 4 bases, and the junction held 3 bases outside the gene matches. CDR3 length: 15 amino acids. Germline V gene sequence: CDR1 SGHAT, CDR2 FQNNGV. The CDR3 coding sequence is TGTGCCAGCAGCTTAGTAGCGGGAGGGTTATACGAGCAGTACTTC. This sequence encodes CASSLVAGGLYEQYF. The full variable domain, completed using reference TRBV11-2 and TRBJ2-7, is EAGVAQSPRYKIIEKRQSVAFWCNPISGHATLYWYQQILGQGPKLLIQFQNNGVVDDSQLPKDRFSAERLKGVDSTLKIQPAKLEDSAVYLCASSLVAGGLYEQYFGPGTRLTVT.

The CDR3 sequence is CSVNEDTGELFF. CDR3 DNA: TGCAGTGTGAATGAGGACACCGGGGAGCTGTTTTTT. The rearrangement uses TRBV20-1 and TRBJ2-2; D not certain. The CDR3 has 12 residues. The ends were cut back, 7 bases at V and 3 bases at J, with 9 bases in the middle. In germline, CDR1 is DFQATT, CDR2 SNEGSKA (reference sequence).

This chain uses TRBV15 with TRBJ2-7, with 7 bases matching TRBD1. CDR1 and CDR2 (germline): LNHNV, YYDKDF (reference sequence). The CDR3 is 14 amino acids. V shed 5 bases, J shed 5 bases, and the junction held 9 bases outside the gene matches. The CDR3 DNA reads TGTGCCACCAGCCTCGAAGGGGGCAGGCACGAGCAGTACTTC. Its protein product is CATSLEGGRHEQYF.

Comment on this clonotype: A much larger clone lies one base from this, so it may be a read error. CDR3 bases: TGTGCCAGCCAGGAGAGGACCGGGGAGCTGCTTTTT. It translates to CASQERTGELLF. This rearrangement joins TRBV5-4 to TRBJ2-2; D might be TRBD2 (5 bases). CDR1 and CDR2 from the germline V gene are SGHNT and YYREEE (reference sequence). The CDR3 spans 12 residues.

This clonotype was observed a few times. This chain links TRBV19 with TRBJ2-5; D is perhaps TRBD1 (6 bases). V lost 7 bases, J lost 0 bases, and 9 bases lay in between. Looked up from germline, CDR1 is LNHDA and CDR2 is SQIVND (reference sequence). The CDR3 has 13 residues. The CDR3 is CASNDRNQETQYF. The CDR3 DNA reads as TGTGCCAGTAACGACAGGAACCAAGAGACCCAGTACTTC.

This clonotype was recorded a few times. The rearrangement links TRBV7-9 to TRBJ1-4, with D possibly TRBD1 on 5 matching bases. Germline assignment: CDR1 SEHNR and CDR2 FQNEAQ (reference sequence). The CDR3 length is 16 residues. Trimming removed 5 bases from V and 2 bases from J, with 15 bases in between. CDR3 in amino acids: CASSGGPQGTNEKLFF. The CDR3 region has the DNA TGTGCCAGCAGCGGCGGGCCTCAGGGTACTAATGAAAAACTGTTTTTT.

The genes are TRBV5-3 and TRBJ2-7; maybe TRBD2 (5 bases). TRBV5-3 counts as an open reading frame of uncertain function. This CDR3 region has 14 residues. Trimming stripped 8 bases from V and 0 bases from J, with 15 bases between. CDR3 residues: CASNRGSNSYEQYF. CDR3 nucleotide sequence: TGTGCCAGCAACCGAGGGAGTAACTCCTACGAGCAGTACTTC.

The V and J genes are TRBV9 and TRBJ2-3, with 7 positions matching TRBD2. CDR3 length: 14 residues. The ends lost 2 bases at V and 1 base at J; junction bases unmatched: 1. The germline V gene has CDR1 SGDLS and CDR2 YYNGEE. CDR3 amino acids: CASSVTSGTDTQYF. The CDR3 nucleotides read TGTGCCAGCAGCGTTACTAGCGGCACAGATACGCAGTATTTT. The full variable domain, completed using reference TRBV9 and TRBJ2-3, is DSGVTQTPKHLITATGQRVTLRCSPRSGDLSVYWYQQSLDQGLQFLIQYYNGEERAKGNILERFSAQQFPDLHSELNLSSLELGDSALYFCASSVTSGTDTQYFGPGTRLTVL.

This clonotype was counted a single time. The chain links TRBV4-3 to TRBJ2-3; 8 nucleotides match TRBD1. The CDR3 runs to 16 residues. J was trimmed by 7 bases and V by 0 bases; bases with no gene match: 9. Per the germline V gene, CDR1 is LGHNA and CDR2 is YSLEER. The CDR3 DNA sequence: TGCGCCAGCAGCCAAGATTTGGCAGGGGGCATGAATACGCAGTATTTT. This encodes CASSQDLAGGMNTQYF.